This T cell receptor beta chain stems from a study of blood T cell repertoires in COVID-19. Across the whole study: Whether acute or convalescent, the COVID-19 samples came from the United States, Italy and Spain. The analysed material was cDNA or gDNA that came from T cells, B-cell-depleted T cells, or PBMCs.

Assay: immunoSEQ multiplex PCR; the TCRdb copy retains only in-frame clones and omits some. The sample lists about 170,000 clones; about 85% were seen once. Germline CDR1 and CDR2: SGHRS and YFSETQ. J lost 1 base, V lost 4 bases, and 7 bases had no gene match. The CDR3 is 16 amino acids. The sequenced sample was peripheral blood. This TCR derives from a human donor with acute or convalescent COVID-19. The donor label of this sample is uncertain. The chain uses TRBV5-1 and TRBJ2-2; 7 nucleotides match TRBD1. The DNA for the CDR3 is TGCGCCAGCAGCCTTATACAGGGGCGGAACACCGGGGAGCTGTTTTTT. Residues: CASSLIQGRNTGELFF.